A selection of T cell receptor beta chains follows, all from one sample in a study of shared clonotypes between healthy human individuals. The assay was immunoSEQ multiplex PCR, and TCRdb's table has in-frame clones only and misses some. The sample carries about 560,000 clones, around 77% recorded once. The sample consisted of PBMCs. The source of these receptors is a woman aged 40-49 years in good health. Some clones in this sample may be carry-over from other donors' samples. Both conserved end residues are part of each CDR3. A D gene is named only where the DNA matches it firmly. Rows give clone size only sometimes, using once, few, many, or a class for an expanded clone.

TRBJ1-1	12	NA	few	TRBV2	TGTGCCAGCAGTGAAGCGTGGACTGAAGCTTTCTTT	CASSEAWTEAFF
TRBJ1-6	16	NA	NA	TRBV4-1	TGCGCCAGCAGCCAAGAAGGCCAGGGAACGGGTTCACCCCTCCACTTT	CASSQEGQGTGSPLHF
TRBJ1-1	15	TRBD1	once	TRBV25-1	TGTGCCAGCAGTGAATACGGCAGGGGGGGGACTGAAGCTTTCTTT	CASSEYGRGGTEAFF
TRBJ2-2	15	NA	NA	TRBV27	TGTGCCAGCAGCCTAGACACCCCGAACACCGGGGAGCTGTTTTTT	CASSLDTPNTGELFF
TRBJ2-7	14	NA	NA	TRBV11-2	TGTGCCAGCAGCTTAGATACGGCCTCCTACGAGCAGTACTTC	CASSLDTASYEQYF
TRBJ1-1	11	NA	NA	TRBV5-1	TGCGCCAGCAGCCTGGGCGTGGATGCTTTCTTT	CASSLGVDAFF
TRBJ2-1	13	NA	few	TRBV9	TGTGCCAGCAGCGTAGAGCCCGGGGTCGAGCAGTTCTTC	CASSVEPGVEQFF
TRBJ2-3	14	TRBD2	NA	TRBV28	TGTGCCAGCTCTGGACTAGCGGGAGGGCCGAGGCAGTATTTT	CASSGLAGGPRQYF
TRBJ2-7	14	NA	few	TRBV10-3	TGTGCCATCAGTGTGCGAGGGAACGGATACGAGCAGTACTTC	CAISVRGNGYEQYF
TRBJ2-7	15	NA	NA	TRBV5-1	TGCGCCAGCAGCTTGGTTGCCAGTAGTTCCTACGAGCAGTACTTC	CASSLVASSSYEQYF
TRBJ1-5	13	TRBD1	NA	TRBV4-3	TGCGCCAGCTCGAGACAGGGGGGGCAGCCCCAGCATTTT	CASSRQGGQPQHF
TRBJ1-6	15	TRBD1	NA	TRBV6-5	TGTGCCAGCCACCAGGGGGACAGGGGGATTTCACCCCTCCACTTT	CASHQGDRGISPLHF
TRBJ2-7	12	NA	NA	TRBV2	TGTGCCAGCACGGGGCTATCTTACGAGCAGTACTTC	CASTGLSYEQYF
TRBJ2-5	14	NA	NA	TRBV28	TGTGCCAGCAGTTTTTTCGGCTTACAAGAGACCCAGTACTTC	CASSFFGLQETQYF
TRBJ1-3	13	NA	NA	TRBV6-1	TGTGCCAGCAGGACCGCCTCTGGAAACACCATATATTTT	CASRTASGNTIYF
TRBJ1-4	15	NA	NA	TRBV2	TGTGCCAGTACTCTAGGTGGGGTTATAGGTGAAAAACTGTTTTTT	CASTLGGVIGEKLFF
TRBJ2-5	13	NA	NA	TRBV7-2	TGTGCCAGCAGCCCGGGAGTAGGGGAGACCCAGTACTTC	CASSPGVGETQYF
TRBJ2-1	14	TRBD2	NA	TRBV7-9	TGTGCCAGCAGCTTGGGACGGGAGGTTGATGAGCAGTTCTTC	CASSLGREVDEQFF
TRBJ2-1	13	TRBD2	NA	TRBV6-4	TGTGCCAGCAGTGACTCGACTAGCGGGAGTCAGTTCTTC	CASSDSTSGSQFF
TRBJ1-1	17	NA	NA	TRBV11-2	TGTGCCAGCAGCTTAGGGGGTGGGGGTTGGGTGAACACTGAAGCTTTCTTT	CASSLGGGGWVNTEAFF
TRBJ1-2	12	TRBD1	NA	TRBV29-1	TGCAGCGGCCAGGGGGCGCTTGATGGCTACACCTTC	CSGQGALDGYTF
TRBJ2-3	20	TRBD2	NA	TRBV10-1	TGCGCCAGCAGTCCCAACGGAGGACTAGCGGGAGGGAAGTACACAGATACGCAGTATTTT	CASSPNGGLAGGKYTDTQYF
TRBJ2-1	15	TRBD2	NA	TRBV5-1	TGCGCCAGCAGCTTGCCCGGGACTAGCGGGCATGAGCAGTTCTTC	CASSLPGTSGHEQFF
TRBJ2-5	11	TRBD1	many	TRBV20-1	TGCAGTGCTGACAGGGGCGAGACCCAGTACTTC	CSADRGETQYF
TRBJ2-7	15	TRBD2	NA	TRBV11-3	TGTGCCAGCAGCTTAGGGACTAGCGGGACCTACGAGCAGTACTTC	CASSLGTSGTYEQYF
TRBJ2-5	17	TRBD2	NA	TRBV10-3	TGTGCCATCAGTGAGTCGTTAGGACTAGCGGCCCAAGAGACCCAGTACTTC	CAISESLGLAAQETQYF
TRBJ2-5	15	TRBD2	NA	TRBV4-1	TGCGCCAGCAGCCAAGGTGCGGGAGGGGCAGAGACCCAGTACTTC	CASSQGAGGAETQYF
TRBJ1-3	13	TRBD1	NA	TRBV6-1	TGTGCCAGCAACATGGACAGGGTGAACACCATATATTTT	CASNMDRVNTIYF
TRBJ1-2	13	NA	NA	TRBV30	TGTGCCTGGGGTGTTTTTAGGACTAATGGCTACACCTTC	CAWGVFRTNGYTF